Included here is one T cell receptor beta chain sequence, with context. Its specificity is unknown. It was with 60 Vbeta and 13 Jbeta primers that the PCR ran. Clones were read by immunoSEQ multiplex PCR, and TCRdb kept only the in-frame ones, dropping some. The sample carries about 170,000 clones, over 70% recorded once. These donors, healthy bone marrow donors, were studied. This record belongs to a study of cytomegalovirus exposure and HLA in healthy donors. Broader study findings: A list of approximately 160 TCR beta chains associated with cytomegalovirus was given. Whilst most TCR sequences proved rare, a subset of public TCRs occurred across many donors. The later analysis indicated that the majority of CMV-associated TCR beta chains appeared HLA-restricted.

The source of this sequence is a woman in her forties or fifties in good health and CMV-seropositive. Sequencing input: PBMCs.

CDR3 protein: CASSLRGGITRGLTDTQYF. CDR3 DNA sequence: TGTGCCAGCAGCCTCAGGGGAGGGATAACGCGGGGTCTCACAGATACGCAGTATTTT. This rearrangement joins TRBV7-9 to TRBJ2-3; TRBD2 might be the D (7 bases). Germline CDR1 and CDR2: SEHNR and FQNEAQ (reference sequence). Trimming removed 5 bases from V and 2 bases from J, with 26 bases in between. The CDR3 extends over 19 amino acids.